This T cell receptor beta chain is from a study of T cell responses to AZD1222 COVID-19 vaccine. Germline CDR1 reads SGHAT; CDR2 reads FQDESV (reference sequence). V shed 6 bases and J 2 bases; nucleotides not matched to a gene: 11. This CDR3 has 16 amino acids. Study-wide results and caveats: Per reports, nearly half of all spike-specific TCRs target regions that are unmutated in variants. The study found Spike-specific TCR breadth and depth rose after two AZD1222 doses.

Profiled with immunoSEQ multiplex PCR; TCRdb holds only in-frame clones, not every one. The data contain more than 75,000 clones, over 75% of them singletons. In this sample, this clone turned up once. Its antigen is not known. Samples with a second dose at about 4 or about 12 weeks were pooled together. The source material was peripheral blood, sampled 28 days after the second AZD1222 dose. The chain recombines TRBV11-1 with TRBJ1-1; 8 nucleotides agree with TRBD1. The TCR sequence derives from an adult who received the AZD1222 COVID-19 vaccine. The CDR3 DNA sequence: TGTGCCAGCAGGCACGACAGGGGCGGGGGAAACACTGAAGCTTTCTTT. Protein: CASRHDRGGGNTEAFF.